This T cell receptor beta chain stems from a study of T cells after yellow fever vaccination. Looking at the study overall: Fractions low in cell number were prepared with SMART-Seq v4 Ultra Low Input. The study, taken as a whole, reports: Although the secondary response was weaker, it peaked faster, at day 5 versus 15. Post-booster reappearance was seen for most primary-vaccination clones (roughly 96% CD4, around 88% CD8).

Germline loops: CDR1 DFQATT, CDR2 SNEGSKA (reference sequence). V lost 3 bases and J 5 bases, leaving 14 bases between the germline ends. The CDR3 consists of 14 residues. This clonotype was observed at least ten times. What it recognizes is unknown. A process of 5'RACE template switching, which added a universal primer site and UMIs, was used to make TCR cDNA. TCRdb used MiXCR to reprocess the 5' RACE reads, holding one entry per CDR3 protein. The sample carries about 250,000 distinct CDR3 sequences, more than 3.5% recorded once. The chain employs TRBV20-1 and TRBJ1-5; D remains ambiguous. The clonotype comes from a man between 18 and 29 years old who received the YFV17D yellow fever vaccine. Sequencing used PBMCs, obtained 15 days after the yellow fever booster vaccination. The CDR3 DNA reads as TGCAGTGCTAGGGACCTCTTCCCTCATCAGCCCCAGCATTTT. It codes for CSARDLFPHQPQHF.